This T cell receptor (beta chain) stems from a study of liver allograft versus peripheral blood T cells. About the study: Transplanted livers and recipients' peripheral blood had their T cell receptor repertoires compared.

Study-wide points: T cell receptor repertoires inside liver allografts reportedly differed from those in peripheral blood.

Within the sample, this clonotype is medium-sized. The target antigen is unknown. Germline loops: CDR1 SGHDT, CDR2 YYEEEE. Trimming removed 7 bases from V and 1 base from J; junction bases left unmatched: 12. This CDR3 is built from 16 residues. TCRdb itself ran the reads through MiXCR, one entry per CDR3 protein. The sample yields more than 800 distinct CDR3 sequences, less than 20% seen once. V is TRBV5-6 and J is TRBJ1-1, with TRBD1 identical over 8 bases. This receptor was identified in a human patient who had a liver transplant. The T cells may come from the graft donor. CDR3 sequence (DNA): TGTGCCAGCCTCAGGGCAGGGACAGGCGAGAACACTGAAGCTTTCTTT. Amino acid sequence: CASLRAGTGENTEAFF.